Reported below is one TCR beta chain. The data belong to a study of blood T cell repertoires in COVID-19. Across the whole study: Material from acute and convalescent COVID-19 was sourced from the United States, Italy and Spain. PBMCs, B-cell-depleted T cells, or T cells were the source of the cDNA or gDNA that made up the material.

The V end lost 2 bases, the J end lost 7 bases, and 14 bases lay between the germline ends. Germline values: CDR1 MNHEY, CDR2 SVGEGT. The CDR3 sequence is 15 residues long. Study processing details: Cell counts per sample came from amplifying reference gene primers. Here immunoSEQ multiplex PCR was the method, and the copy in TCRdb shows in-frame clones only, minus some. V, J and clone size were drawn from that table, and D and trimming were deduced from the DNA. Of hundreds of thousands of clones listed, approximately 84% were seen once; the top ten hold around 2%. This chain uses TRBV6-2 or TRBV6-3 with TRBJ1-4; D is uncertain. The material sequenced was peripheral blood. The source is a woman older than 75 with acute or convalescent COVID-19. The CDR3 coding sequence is TGTGCCAGCAGTTACGCCAAGGGAGCTGTTGAAAAACTGTTTTTT. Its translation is CASSYAKGAVEKLFF.